Described below is a single T cell receptor (beta chain) sequence and its context. Its antigen is not known. This sample is part of a study of T cell responses to AZD1222 COVID-19 vaccine. As for the study in general: Both about-4-week and about-12-week second-dose recipients were combined.

Whole-study findings and limits: Researchers took repertoire samples only after the peak T cell response had come.

Clones were sequenced by immunoSEQ multiplex PCR, and TCRdb holds only the in-frame ones, with some missing. Among fewer than 200,000 clones, roughly 92% were seen once, and the ten largest hold approximately 1.3%. V lost 0 bases to trimming and J lost 5 bases, with 16 bases between them. This CDR3 is built from 16 residues. The germline CDR1 and CDR2 sequences are LGHDT and YNNKEL (reference sequence). The chain links TRBV3-1 (or the pseudogene TRBV3-2) to TRBJ1-1, with D possibly matching TRBD1 (6 bases). The sequenced sample was peripheral blood, obtained on day 0 of AZD1222 vaccination. The TCR sequence derives from an adult in good health. The CDR3 protein is CASSQDPAGGETEAFF. In nucleotides, the CDR3 is TGTGCCAGCAGCCAAGATCCAGCCGGGGGCGAGACTGAAGCTTTCTTT.